The 12 T cell receptor beta chains below were found in one sample sequenced in a study. From the 5' RACE reads, TCRdb called clonotypes with MiXCR, one entry per CDR3 protein. The table shows about 64,000 distinct CDR3 sequences, with under 25% occurring only once. The specimen was memory CD4+ T cells sorted from a lymph node. Subset: memory CD4+ T cells, CD4+CD45RO+CD25-. All receptors come from a female donor with breast cancer.

This sequence joins TRBV12-3 or TRBV12-4 and TRBJ1-5; TRBD1 is a possible D gene (5 bases). Trimming cost V 7 bases and J 4 bases, with 14 bases left between them. This CDR3 region has 14 residues. CDR3 DNA: TGTGCCAGCAATGCAGGGACCCCTAATCAGCCCCAGCATTTT. Its protein product is CASNAGTPNQPQHF.

This chain connects TRBV5-1 to TRBJ2-7, with 10 bases that match TRBD1. Per germline, CDR1 SGHRS and CDR2 YFSETQ. Trimming at V came to 4 bases and at J to 5 bases, leaving 6 bases not matched to a gene. The CDR3 length is 14 residues. DNA for the CDR3: TGCGCCAGCAGCATTACCGGGACAGGGGACGAGCAGTACTTC. This translates into CASSITGTGDEQYF. Full variable domain (rest looked up from reference TRBV5-1 and TRBJ2-7): KAGVTQTPRYLIKTRGQQVTLSCSPISGHRSVSWYQQTPGQGLQFLFEYFSETQRNKGNFPGRFSGRQFSNSRSEMNVSTLELGDSALYLCASSITGTGDEQYFGPGTRLTVT.

J is TRBJ2-5 and V is TRBV20-1; 7 bases map to TRBD2. This CDR3 spans 14 amino acids. Germline CDR1 reads DFQATT; CDR2 reads SNEGSKA (reference sequence). V was pared by 4 bases and J by 7 bases, with 12 bases of the junction left unmatched. The CDR3, as DNA: TGCAGTGCTAAATGGGCCACCTCGGGGGGGACCCAGTACTTC. Translating gives CSAKWATSGGTQYF.

V usage is TRBV28 and J usage is TRBJ2-1; no clear D. In germline, CDR1 is MDHEN, CDR2 SYDVKM. Trimming took off 4 bases at V and 4 bases at J, with 14 bases between the two ends. This CDR3 contains 15 residues. Here the CDR3 DNA reads TGTGCCAGCAGTTACAGAACCAACTTTTACAATGAGCAGTTCTTC. Amino acids: CASSYRTNFYNEQFF.

V is TRBV6-6 and J is TRBJ2-5; 8 positions agree with TRBD2. Germline CDR1 is MNHNY and CDR2 is SVGAGI (reference sequence). V was clipped by 2 bases and J by 5 bases; unmatched bases: 7. The CDR3 is made up of 15 amino acids. The CDR3 spells CASSYGRGGRETQYF. The DNA of the CDR3 is TGTGCCAGCAGTTACGGACGGGGGGGCCGGGAGACCCAGTACTTC.

This chain uses TRBV4-3 with TRBJ2-2, with D tentatively TRBD1 (6 bases). V gave up 1 base and J gave up 7 bases, with 10 bases separating them. Germline V lookup: CDR1 LGHNA, CDR2 YSLEER. CDR3 length equals 14 residues. This chain's CDR3 is CASSQAGAGGELFF. The CDR3 region has the DNA TGCGCCAGCAGCCAAGCAGGGGCTGGCGGGGAGCTGTTTTTT.

This clonotype was counted many times. The chain joins TRBV20-1 to TRBJ2-2; maybe TRBD2 (6 bases). Germline CDR1 reads DFQATT; CDR2 reads SNEGSKA (reference sequence). With 6 bases removed from V and 1 base from J, the gap between germline ends came to 12 bases. CDR3 length: 14 amino acids. In DNA, the CDR3 is TGCAGTGCGAGGGGACTGGGGAACACCGGGGAGCTGTTTTTT. Encoded protein: CSARGLGNTGELFF.

The table lists this clonotype with a few counts. The V gene is TRBV12-3 or TRBV12-4, the J gene TRBJ1-1; D remains ambiguous. V lost 3 bases to trimming and J lost 7 bases, with 9 bases between them. This CDR3 is 12 amino acids long. The CDR3 protein is CASSFGVGEAFF. DNA of the CDR3: TGTGCCAGCAGTTTCGGGGTAGGTGAAGCTTTCTTT.

This rearrangement joins TRBV5-1 to TRBJ2-1; maybe TRBD2 (6 bases). V was trimmed by 1 base and J by 0 bases, leaving 11 bases between them. Looked up from germline, CDR1 is SGHRS and CDR2 is YFSETQ. The CDR3 is made up of 16 amino acids. Here the CDR3 DNA reads TGCGCCAGCAGCTTGAGTGGGGGGAGCTCCTACAATGAGCAGTTCTTC. Translation: CASSLSGGSSYNEQFF.

This chain connects TRBV5-1 to TRBJ1-1; D remains unclear. The CDR3 covers 15 residues. V lost 3 bases to trimming and J lost 0 bases, with 12 bases between them. Per germline, CDR1 SGHRS and CDR2 YFSETQ. The CDR3 spells CASSSRAFMNTEAFF. CDR3 in DNA: TGCGCCAGCAGCTCGAGGGCGTTCATGAACACTGAAGCTTTCTTT.

This clonotype has at least ten counts. The chain links TRBV6-6 to TRBJ2-7; D not resolved. The CDR3 extends over 13 amino acids. V gave up 0 bases and J gave up 3 bases, with 6 bases separating them. Germline V gene lookup returns CDR1 MNHNY and CDR2 SVGAGI (reference sequence). DNA of the CDR3: TGTGCCAGCAGTTACTCGTGGGACTACGAGCAGTACTTC. It is translated as CASSYSWDYEQYF.

V is TRBV6-2 or TRBV6-3 and J is TRBJ1-1; D perhaps matches TRBD1 (5 bases). The V end lost 7 bases, the J end lost 0 bases, and 15 bases lay between the germline ends. The CDR3 runs 15 residues. Germline V gene lookup returns CDR1 MNHEY and CDR2 SVGEGT. Written as DNA, the CDR3 is TGTGCCAGCAATCAGGGTTGGCTGATGAACACTGAAGCTTTCTTT. Residues: CASNQGWLMNTEAFF.